Following are 18 T cell receptor beta chains from one sample sequenced in a study of shared clonotypes between healthy human individuals. The method was immunoSEQ multiplex PCR; TCRdb's version includes in-frame clones alone and lacks a portion of them. This sample has a few hundred thousand clones, with around 97% found just once. Input material: naive CD4+ T cells sorted from blood. Described subset: CD45RA+ positively selected. These receptors originate from a woman aged 25 to 39 in good health.

Note on this clone: The sample has other DNA sequences that encode this CDR3 too. The chain uses TRBV11-2 and TRBJ1-2, with no clear D. This CDR3 spans 13 amino acids. Trimming pared 1 base from V and 4 bases from J, leaving 7 bases between. Germline lookup yields CDR1 SGHAT and CDR2 FQNNGV. CDR3: CASSLAGGYGYTF. For the CDR3, the DNA is TGTGCCAGCAGCTTAGCCGGCGGCTATGGCTACACCTTC.

The CDR3 DNA follows: TGTGCCAGCAGTTATTCACAGCGGGCGCGTTCCTACGAGCAGTACTTC. Translating it yields CASSYSQRARSYEQYF. The V and J genes are TRBV6-6 and TRBJ2-7, with D perhaps TRBD2 (6 bases). Germline-derived CDR1 and CDR2 are MNHNY and SVGAGI (reference sequence). This CDR3 region has 16 residues. Trimming pared 3 bases from V and 1 base from J, leaving 16 bases between.

The chain uses TRBV6-1 and TRBJ1-1; D unresolved. Germline CDR1 is MNHNS and CDR2 is SASEGT. The ends were cut back, 3 bases at V and 11 bases at J, with 1 base in the middle. The CDR3 loop spans 8 amino acids. CDR3 loop: CASSDAFF. The CDR3 coding sequence is TGTGCCAGCAGTGATGCTTTCTTT.

The chain recombines TRBV5-6 with TRBJ2-5; tentatively, D is TRBD1 or TRBD2 (5 bases each). Looked up from germline, CDR1 is SGHDT and CDR2 is YYEEEE. Trimming stripped 6 bases from V and 5 bases from J, with 14 bases between. CDR3 length: 13 residues. The CDR3 sequence is CASTLWGRETQYF. Written as DNA, the CDR3 is TGTGCCAGCACCCTTTGGGGACGGGAGACCCAGTACTTC.

The rearrangement links TRBV30 to TRBJ2-7; D gene uncertain. Trimming cost V 0 bases and J 4 bases, with 13 bases left between them. Germline V gene sequence: CDR1 GTSNPN, CDR2 SVGIG (reference sequence). The CDR3 contains 14 residues. The CDR3 region is CAWSVLAFGYEQYF. For the CDR3, the DNA is TGTGCCTGGAGTGTGTTGGCGTTCGGTTACGAGCAGTACTTC.

This clone was seen just once. This chain connects TRBV4-1 to TRBJ2-7, with TRBD2 matching 8 bases. CDR3 length: 15 amino acids. V shed 0 bases, J shed 5 bases, and the junction held 6 bases outside the gene matches. Per germline, CDR1 MGHRA and CDR2 YSYEKL. As DNA, the CDR3 is TGCGCCAGCAGCCAAGATTACGGGAGGGTTAACGAGCAGTACTTC. It codes for CASSQDYGRVNEQYF.

The chain recombines TRBV6-1 with TRBJ2-2; 11 positions match TRBD2. CDR3 length: 16 residues. With V trimmed by 4 bases and J by 5 bases, 6 bases remained unmatched. Germline loops: CDR1 MNHNS, CDR2 SASEGT. CDR3 DNA sequence: TGTGCCAGCAGTGTAGGGACTAGCGGTCGGACCGGGGAGCTGTTTTTT. Translated, it gives CASSVGTSGRTGELFF.

The chain couples TRBV6-4 to TRBJ1-2, with a weak D call TRBD1 (5 bases). The V end was cut by 6 bases, the J end by 10 bases, with 21 bases between. CDR3 size: 14 residues. CDR1 and CDR2 (germline): MRHNA, SNTAGT. CDR3 loop: CASSLTVQDGDYTF. As DNA, the CDR3 is TGTGCCAGCAGCCTCACGGTACAGGACGGGGACTACACCTTC.

This clone was seen a single time. The chain combines TRBV7-9 with TRBJ1-4; maybe TRBD1 (6 bases). This CDR3 is 13 amino acids long. V lost 11 bases, J lost 11 bases, and 21 bases lay in between. The germline CDR1 and CDR2 sequences are SEHNR and FQNEAQ (reference sequence). CDR3 bases: TGTGCCCAGGGGATCGGTGATAGTGGGAAACTGTTTTTT. Translation: CAQGIGDSGKLFF.

CDR3: CASSPWGDTTVYEQYF. The CDR3 DNA follows: TGTGCCAGCTCACCATGGGGGGACACCACGGTTTACGAGCAGTACTTC. V is TRBV18 and J is TRBJ2-7, with D tentatively TRBD1 or TRBD2 (6 bases each). This CDR3 contains 16 residues. Germline loops: CDR1 KGHSH, CDR2 LQKENI. Trimming stripped 2 bases from V and 4 bases from J, with 18 bases between.

This sequence joins TRBV6-1 and TRBJ1-2, with D unresolved. Germline V gives CDR1 MNHNS, CDR2 SASEGT. The V and J ends lost 3 bases and 11 bases respectively, with 13 bases between them. The CDR3 covers 12 residues. CDR3 nucleotide sequence: TGTGCCAGCAGTGATAAGATCAGACCTTACACCTTC. Its protein product is CASSDKIRPYTF.

As for this clone: Other DNA sequences of this sample code for an identical CDR3. The genes are TRBV5-5 and TRBJ2-1, with TRBD1 matching 10 bases. The ends lost 0 bases at V and 3 bases at J; junction bases unmatched: 0. Germline CDR1 and CDR2: SGHKS and YYEKEE (reference sequence). CDR3 length: 15 residues. CDR3: CASSLGTGGYNEQFF. The CDR3 bases are TGTGCCAGCAGCTTGGGGACAGGGGGCTACAATGAGCAGTTCTTC.

A word on this clone: This specimen includes other DNA sequences encoding the same CDR3. The rearrangement links TRBV5-1 to TRBJ2-7; D possibly corresponds to TRBD2 (6 bases). Per the germline V gene, CDR1 is SGHRS and CDR2 is YFSETQ. Trimming left V 0 bases short and J 2 bases short, with 12 bases between. This CDR3 contains 15 residues. The CDR3 sequence is CASSLGSGSTYEQYF. In nucleotides, the CDR3 is TGCGCCAGCAGCTTGGGTTCCGGGAGTACCTACGAGCAGTACTTC.

The gene calls are TRBV30 and TRBJ1-2; D call uncertain. CDR1 and CDR2 (germline): GTSNPN, SVGIG (reference sequence). The CDR3 length is 11 residues. V lost 2 bases and J 4 bases, leaving 5 bases between the germline ends. The CDR3 spells CAWSSLYGYTF. CDR3 nucleotides: TGTGCCTGGAGTAGCCTCTATGGCTACACCTTC.

V is TRBV25-1 and J is TRBJ2-7, with 9 positions matching TRBD2. CDR1 and CDR2 (germline): MGHDK, SYGVNS. This CDR3 has 16 amino acids. The V segment lost 7 bases and the J segment 4 bases; nucleotides outside the gene matches: 14. The CDR3 loop reads CASTEGEGGRDYEQYF. DNA for the CDR3: TGTGCCAGCACCGAAGGAGAGGGCGGGAGGGATTACGAGCAGTACTTC.

The chain employs TRBV6-1 and TRBJ1-5; possibly TRBD1 for D (5 bases). The CDR3 has 13 residues. V was shortened by 11 bases and J by 2 bases, with 13 bases between the two germline ends. The germline CDR1 and CDR2 sequences are MNHNS and SASEGT. CDR3 nucleotides: TGTGCCGCGGGGCGGGGTGGCAATCAGCCCCAGCATTTT. Translating gives CAAGRGGNQPQHF.

J is TRBJ1-5 and V is TRBV21-1; the table's D call TRBD1 went unverified against the DNA. TRBV21-1 is flagged as a pseudogene. The CDR3 covers 13 residues. CDR3 region: CARETGPAQPQHF. Here the CDR3 DNA reads TGTGCCAGGGAAACAGGCCCTGCTCAGCCCCAGCATTTT.

This clone was detected only once. The V call is TRBV29-1, the J call TRBJ2-1, with 12 bases lining up with TRBD2. V lost 7 bases to trimming and J lost 8 bases; unmatched junction nucleotides: 12. Germline CDR1 reads SQVTM; CDR2 reads ANQGSEA. The CDR3 extends over 15 amino acids. As DNA, the CDR3 is TGCAGCGGGACAGGACTAGCGGGAAGGGACTATGAGCAGTTCTTC. This codes for CSGTGLAGRDYEQFF.